This T cell receptor beta chain stems from a study of CD8 T cells in ankylosing spondylitis. Study outcomes and limitations: Seemingly distinctive of ankylosing spondylitis blood was a TCR beta motif formed by eight highly homologous variants.

TCRdb ran MiXCR on the 5' RACE reads and lists one entry per CDR3 protein. The data show about 140,000 distinct CDR3 sequences, 30% to 35% seen once. The CDR3 sequence is 12 residues long. Between the trimmed V and J ends, which lost 6 bases and 10 bases, there was a span of 13 bases. CDR1 and CDR2 (germline): SGHTA, FQGTGA. For this clonotype: Its antigen is currently unknown.

The sequencing sample was made of synovial fluid, either unsorted or a sorted T cell fraction (not recorded which). J is TRBJ2-1 and V is TRBV7-3; D uncertain. The TCR originated in a male donor with ankylosing spondylitis. CDR3 in amino acids: CASSYDGWEQFF. CDR3 nucleotide sequence: TGTGCCAGCAGTTACGATGGGTGGGAGCAGTTCTTC.